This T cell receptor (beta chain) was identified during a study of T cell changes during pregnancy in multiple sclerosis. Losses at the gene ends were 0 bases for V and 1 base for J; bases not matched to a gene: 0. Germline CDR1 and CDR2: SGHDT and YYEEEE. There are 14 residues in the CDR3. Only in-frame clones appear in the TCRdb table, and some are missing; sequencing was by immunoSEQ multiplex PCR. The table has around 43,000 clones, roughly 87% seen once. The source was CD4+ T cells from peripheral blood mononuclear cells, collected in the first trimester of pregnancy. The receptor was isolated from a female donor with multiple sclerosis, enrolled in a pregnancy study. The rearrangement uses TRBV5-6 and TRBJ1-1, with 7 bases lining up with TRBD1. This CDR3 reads CASSLDRGNTEAFF. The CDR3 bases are TGTGCCAGCAGCTTGGACAGGGGGAACACTGAAGCTTTCTTT.